Shown below are 31 T cell receptor beta chains from a single sample sequenced in a study of beta chain features in type 1 diabetes. Findings and limits, study-wide: Among patients with Type 1 diabetes, TCRB CDR3s were moderately but significantly shorter in every one of the four CD4+ subsets.

Their target antigens are unknown. The entirety of the isolated RNA underwent reverse transcription, so expressed TCRB transcripts were sequenced. Method: immunoSEQ multiplex PCR; TCRdb's copy keeps in-frame clones and lacks some. The sample gives about 740,000 clones, 13% of which show up once; approximately 0.021% is in the top ten. The specimen sequenced was naive CD4+ T cells from blood. The origin of the receptors is a man aged 18 to 29 with type 1 diabetes.

The rearrangement links TRBV11-1 to TRBJ1-2; D remains unclear. Germline lookup yields CDR1 SGHAT and CDR2 FQDESV (reference sequence). This CDR3 is 13 amino acids long. Trimming stripped 5 bases from V and 3 bases from J, with 10 bases between. The CDR3 loop is CASSPNQDYGYTF. The CDR3 bases are TGTGCCAGCAGCCCAAATCAGGACTATGGCTACACCTTC. Full variable domain (outside the CDR3, taken from reference TRBV11-1 and TRBJ1-2): EAEVAQSPRYKITEKSQAVAFWCDPISGHATLYWYRQILGQGPELLVQFQDESVVDDSQLPKDRFSAERLKGVDSTLKIQPAELGDSAMYLCASSPNQDYGYTFGSGTRLTVV.

This rearrangement joins TRBV9 to TRBJ2-5; TRBD2 agrees at 10 bases. Trimming removed 0 bases from V and 5 bases from J; junction bases left unmatched: 4. The V gene's germline CDR1 is SGDLS and CDR2 YYNGEE. The CDR3 spans 15 residues. CDR3 amino acids: CASSVEPSGGETQYF. CDR3 in DNA: TGTGCCAGCAGCGTAGAACCTAGCGGGGGTGAGACCCAGTACTTC.

The chain recombines TRBV6-5 with TRBJ2-2; TRBD2 matches 10 bases. The germline V gene has CDR1 MNHEY and CDR2 SVGAGI. The CDR3 covers 15 residues. V was pared by 6 bases and J by 7 bases, with 8 bases of the junction left unmatched. The CDR3 coding sequence is TGTGCCAGCAGGCGCGGGACTAGCGACGTCGGGGAGCTGTTTTTT. Its protein product is CASRRGTSDVGELFF.

Note on this clone: Other DNA sequences from this sample encode an identical CDR3 as well. This chain's CDR3 is CAWSRQGNQPQHF. The CDR3 DNA is TGTGCCTGGAGTAGGCAGGGGAATCAGCCCCAGCATTTT. This chain joins TRBV30 and TRBJ1-5; D might be TRBD1 (6 bases). This CDR3 spans 13 amino acids. V lost 2 bases, J lost 4 bases, and 9 bases lay in between. Germline loops: CDR1 GTSNPN, CDR2 SVGIG (reference sequence).

As concerns this clone: This CDR3 is also generated by other DNA sequences in the sample. This sequence joins TRBV4-1 and TRBJ1-2, with D uncertain. V lost 0 bases, J lost 4 bases, and 9 bases lay in between. The length of the CDR3 is 14 residues. Looked up from germline, CDR1 is MGHRA and CDR2 is YSYEKL. The DNA for the CDR3 is TGCGCCAGCAGCCAAGACCCGGGAACCTATGGCTACACCTTC. This codes for CASSQDPGTYGYTF.

This clone was seen a handful of times. V gene TRBV5-6 combines with J gene TRBJ2-7; tentatively, D is TRBD1 (5 bases). Trimming took 4 bases from V and 0 from J, leaving 11 bases between them. The CDR3 runs to 14 residues. In germline, CDR1 is SGHDT, CDR2 YYEEEE. The CDR3 loop is CASSPDTLSYEQYF. CDR3 DNA: TGTGCCAGCAGCCCGGACACGCTCTCCTACGAGCAGTACTTC.

The chain carries TRBV19 and TRBJ1-1; D not resolved. Trimming cost V 3 bases and J 1 base, with 6 bases left between them. CDR1 and CDR2 from the germline V gene are LNHDA and SQIVND (reference sequence). The CDR3 runs to 13 residues. The CDR3 spells CASSMLGNTEAFF. The CDR3 DNA is TGTGCCAGTAGTATGTTGGGGAACACTGAAGCTTTCTTT.

A few counts support this clone. The identical CDR3 is also encoded by other nucleotide sequences in the sample. This chain uses TRBV18 with TRBJ1-3; D uncertain. Germline CDR1 KGHSH, CDR2 LQKENI. The V and J ends lost 0 bases and 3 bases respectively, with 3 bases between them. The CDR3 is made up of 13 amino acids. DNA of the CDR3: TGTGCCAGCTCACCACCGGGTGGAAACACCATATATTTT. The encoded protein is CASSPPGGNTIYF. Full variable domain (outside the CDR3, taken from reference TRBV18 and TRBJ1-3): NAGVMQNPRHLVRRRGQEARLRCSPMKGHSHVYWYRQLPEEGLKFMVYLQKENIIDESGMPKERFSAEFPKEGPSILRIQQVVRGDSAAYFCASSPPGGNTIYFGEGSWLTVV.

The J gene is TRBJ2-5, the V gene TRBV9; possible D gene TRBD2, 7 bases. The germline CDR1 and CDR2 sequences are SGDLS and YYNGEE. Trimming removed 0 bases at V and 9 bases at J, with 15 bases between. This CDR3 is built from 14 residues. The CDR3 DNA reads TGTGCCAGCAGCGTAGGACTAGCCGAGGGGGCCCAGTACTTC. It is translated as CASSVGLAEGAQYF.

In nucleotides, the CDR3 is TGTGCCAGCAGACCCGAGGGACAGCCTCCTAACATTCAGTACTTC. It yields the protein CASRPEGQPPNIQYF. The chain is built from TRBV6-5 and TRBJ2-4, with 7 bases identical to TRBD1. The germline V gene has CDR1 MNHEY and CDR2 SVGAGI. Trimming at V came to 6 bases and at J to 7 bases, leaving 12 bases not matched to a gene. The CDR3 totals 15 residues.

This rearrangement joins TRBV19 to TRBJ2-6; no clear D gene. In germline, CDR1 is LNHDA, CDR2 SQIVND (reference sequence). The germline V and J ends were trimmed by 3 bases and 2 bases, with 11 bases remaining between them. The length of the CDR3 is 16 residues. CDR3 residues: CASSISPIPGANVLTF. CDR3 DNA: TGTGCCAGTAGTATTAGTCCTATCCCTGGGGCCAACGTCCTGACTTTC.

The DNA of the CDR3 is TGTGCCAGCAGTCCCGACGAGAGGGGGCAGTTCTTC. Encoded protein: CASSPDERGQFF. J is TRBJ2-1 and V is TRBV6-5; D possibly matches TRBD1 or TRBD2 (5 bases each). Germline CDR1 and CDR2: MNHEY and SVGAGI. This CDR3 region has 12 residues. Deletions cut 5 bases from V and 12 bases from J, with 14 bases between.

Only a few counts were recorded for this clone. Distinct nucleotide sequences in the sample also encode this CDR3. The CDR3 reads CASSLDRGQETQYF. Written as DNA, the CDR3 is TGCGCCAGCAGCTTGGACCGGGGCCAGGAGACCCAGTACTTC. The chain recombines TRBV5-1 with TRBJ2-5, with D tentatively TRBD1 or TRBD2 (5 bases each). This CDR3 is built from 14 residues. V was shortened by 0 bases and J by 5 bases, with 11 bases between the two germline ends. From germline, CDR1 is SGHRS and CDR2 YFSETQ.

This clone has more than one count but fewer than ten. The V call is TRBV18, the J call TRBJ2-3; TRBD1 is a possible D gene (5 bases). In germline, CDR1 is KGHSH, CDR2 LQKENI. The V gene lost 0 bases and the J gene lost 2 bases, with 18 bases spanning the gap. The CDR3 is 18 amino acids. The CDR3 is CASSPPFSSDKLTDTQYF. The CDR3, as DNA: TGTGCCAGCTCACCACCGTTTAGTTCGGACAAACTCACAGATACGCAGTATTTT.

This chain links TRBV7-8 with TRBJ2-7; a possible D gene is TRBD2 (5 bases). Germline CDR1 is SGHVS and CDR2 is FQNEAQ. V lost 5 bases and J 2 bases, leaving 19 bases between the germline ends. The CDR3 is 16 residues long. The CDR3 here is CASSNLEGELPYEQYF. The CDR3 DNA reads as TGTGCCAGCAGCAATCTCGAGGGAGAACTTCCCTACGAGCAGTACTTC.

This chain joins TRBV6-1 and TRBJ1-5; D is possibly TRBD1 (6 bases). Germline loops: CDR1 MNHNS, CDR2 SASEGT. The CDR3 has 14 residues. V shed 5 bases and J shed 6 bases, with 14 bases lying between them. In nucleotides, the CDR3 is TGTGCCAGCAGTATAACAGGGCTGAGTCAGCCCCAGCATTTT. Translating gives CASSITGLSQPQHF.

This chain uses TRBV29-1 with TRBJ1-1, with a possible D match to TRBD1 (6 bases). The CDR3 contains 13 residues. Germline CDR1 is SQVTM and CDR2 is ANQGSEA. The V gene lost 7 bases and the J gene lost 4 bases, with 16 bases spanning the gap. In DNA form, the CDR3 reads TGCAGCGCCCAACAGGGAGGGAGCACTGAAGCTTTCTTT. Residues: CSAQQGGSTEAFF.

The chain joins TRBV10-3 to TRBJ2-3; D is possibly TRBD2 (6 bases). V lost 6 bases, J lost 4 bases, and 11 bases lay in between. Germline assignment: CDR1 ENHRY and CDR2 SYGVKD. The CDR3 is 13 amino acids. The CDR3 loop is CAIRTSGPDTQYF. The CDR3 coding sequence is TGTGCCATCAGGACTAGTGGTCCAGATACGCAGTATTTT.

This clone was seen more than once but under ten times. This chain connects TRBV5-6 to TRBJ1-1, with unresolved D. The V and J ends lost 0 bases and 3 bases respectively, with 12 bases between them. Germline loops: CDR1 SGHDT, CDR2 YYEEEE. There are 15 residues in the CDR3. The CDR3 protein is CASSLEPTLDTEAFF. DNA for the CDR3: TGTGCCAGCAGCTTGGAGCCCACGCTGGACACTGAAGCTTTCTTT.

This clone was observed a few times. The chain employs TRBV15 and TRBJ1-5; no definite D call. The CDR3 extends over 12 amino acids. Germline CDR1 LNHNV, CDR2 YYDKDF (reference sequence). Between the trimmed V and J ends, which lost 3 bases and 4 bases, there was a span of 4 bases. The CDR3 DNA is TGTGCCACCAGCAGGCTAAATCAGCCCCAGCATTTT. Its translation is CATSRLNQPQHF. The whole variable domain, remainder taken from reference TRBV15 and TRBJ1-5, is DAMVIQNPRYQVTQFGKPVTLSCSQTLNHNVMYWYQQKSSQAPKLLFHYYDKDFNNEADTPDNFQSRRPNTSFCFLDIRSPGLGDTAMYLCATSRLNQPQHFGDGTRLSIL.

The rearrangement links TRBV5-4 to TRBJ1-1; 7 bases agree with TRBD1. This CDR3 has 13 residues. The ends lost 3 bases at V and 3 bases at J; junction bases unmatched: 2. Per the germline V gene, CDR1 is SGHNT and CDR2 is YYREEE (reference sequence). Written as DNA, the CDR3 is TGTGCCAGCAGCTGGACAGGAGACACTGAAGCTTTCTTT. Its protein product is CASSWTGDTEAFF.

This clone showed up just a few times. This CDR3 is also generated by other DNA sequences in the sample. The rearrangement uses TRBV30 and TRBJ1-1; 9 bases agree with TRBD1. The V and J ends lost 3 bases and 3 bases, in that order; junction bases with no gene match: 2. The CDR3 has 13 residues. From germline, CDR1 is GTSNPN and CDR2 SVGIG (reference sequence). DNA for the CDR3: TGTGCCTGGAGCAGACAGGGGGACACTGAAGCTTTCTTT. It yields the protein CAWSRQGDTEAFF. Complete variable domain (other parts from reference TRBV30 and TRBJ1-1): SQTIHQWPATLVQPVGSPLSLECTVEGTSNPNLYWYRQAAGRGLQLLFYSVGIGQISSEVPQNLSASRPQDRQFILSSKKLLLSDSGFYLCAWSRQGDTEAFFGQGTRLTVV.

The sample holds a few counts of this clone. The chain joins TRBV9 to TRBJ2-1; tentative D call: TRBD2 (5 bases). Trimming stripped 3 bases from V and 7 bases from J, with 17 bases between. There are 15 residues in the CDR3. Germline V gene sequence: CDR1 SGDLS, CDR2 YYNGEE. The CDR3 DNA reads TGTGCCAGCAGCGCCTCTTGGGGAGTTCAAAATGAGCAGTTCTTC. This translates into CASSASWGVQNEQFF.

The chain couples TRBV7-2 to TRBJ1-5; 9 bases are shared with TRBD1. The CDR3 runs 16 residues. The germline V gene encodes CDR1 SGHTA and CDR2 FQGNSA. V gave up 5 bases and J gave up 6 bases; unmatched junction bases: 11. CDR3 protein: CASSPTTGGFSQPQHF. DNA of the CDR3: TGTGCCAGCAGCCCCACCACAGGGGGCTTTAGTCAGCCCCAGCATTTT.

J is TRBJ2-5 and V is TRBV20-1, with no clear D. V was trimmed by 6 bases and J by 5 bases, leaving 10 bases between them. The CDR3 length is 11 residues. CDR1 is DFQATT and CDR2 is SNEGSKA in the germline V gene (reference sequence). The CDR3: CSAPSIETQYF. The CDR3 coding sequence is TGCAGTGCCCCGTCTATTGAGACCCAGTACTTC.

The V and J genes are TRBV6-5 and TRBJ1-1; D is unclear. V was pared by 8 bases and J by 5 bases, with 12 bases between. There are 12 residues in the CDR3. From germline, CDR1 is MNHEY and CDR2 SVGAGI. CDR3 sequence (DNA): TGTGCCAGCGCTATCCCGGGGACTGAAGCTTTCTTT. Its protein product is CASAIPGTEAFF.

A few counts support this clone. The chain carries TRBV10-3 and TRBJ2-1, with 12 bases identical to TRBD2. CDR1 and CDR2 from the germline V gene are ENHRY and SYGVKD. The CDR3 extends over 15 amino acids. The trim removed 11 bases at V and 7 bases at J, leaving 12 bases unmatched. The CDR3 sequence is CASGLAGGLVNEQFF. The CDR3 region has the DNA TGTGCCTCCGGGCTAGCGGGGGGGCTAGTGAATGAGCAGTTCTTC.

This clone turned up a few times. One end of the junction varies from germline; a read error may be responsible. The chain joins TRBV29-1 to TRBJ2-7; D is uncertain. The germline gives CDR1 SQVTM, CDR2 ANQGSEA. This CDR3 contains 15 residues. CDR3 sequence (DNA): TGCAGCGCTGAACAAATCCCGCTAGGCCTCTACGAGCAGTACTTC. This codes for CSAEQIPLGLYEQYF.

V usage is TRBV4-2 and J usage is TRBJ1-2, with 8 bases fitting TRBD1. The CDR3 has 17 amino acids. Trimming at V came to 0 bases and at J to 7 bases, leaving 13 bases not matched to a gene. Germline CDR1 and CDR2: LGHNA and YNFKEQ. CDR3 sequence (DNA): TGTGCCAGCAGCCAAGATTGGGCAAGAGAGGACAGGGTTGGCTACACCTTC. Protein product: CASSQDWAREDRVGYTF.

The genes are TRBV21-1 and TRBJ1-5; whether TRBD1, the table's D call, matches the DNA was not checked. TRBV21-1 is a known pseudogene. The length of the CDR3 is 16 residues. CDR3 coding DNA: TGTGCCAGCACCAGCGGGACAGGGGATAGCAATCAGCCCCAGCATTTT. Amino acid sequence: CASTSGTGDSNQPQHF.

The rearrangement uses TRBV5-4 and TRBJ1-2, with 7 nucleotides matching TRBD1. Germline values: CDR1 SGHNT, CDR2 YYREEE (reference sequence). With 0 bases clipped from V and 3 bases from J, the junction kept 8 bases outside the gene matches. This CDR3 is 16 amino acids long. The CDR3: CASSLVGAGGDYGYTF. CDR3 bases: TGTGCCAGCAGCTTGGTTGGGGCAGGGGGAGACTATGGCTACACCTTC. Full variable domain (rest looked up from reference TRBV5-4 and TRBJ1-2): ETGVTQSPTHLIKTRGQQVTLRCSSQSGHNTVSWYQQALGQGPQFIFQYYREEENGRGNFPPRFSGLQFPNYSSELNVNALELDDSALYLCASSLVGAGGDYGYTFGSGTRLTVV.